A selection of T cell receptor beta chains follows, all from one sample in a study of blood T cell repertoires in COVID-19. Some clones are missing from TCRdb's copy, which holds only in-frame ones; the method was immunoSEQ multiplex PCR. The sample yields some 350,000 clones, nearly 90% seen once. Sequencing input: peripheral blood. The receptor source for this set is a man younger than 30 with active or convalescent COVID-19. The CDR3 runs from the conserved cysteine through the conserved F or W. The order of the fields is clone size, J gene, D gene, V gene, CDR3 DNA, CDR3 protein. A D gene is named only where the DNA matches it firmly. The listing skips clone size in some rows; elsewhere it reads once, few, many or a size class.

clone size: few
J gene: TRBJ1-1
D gene: .
V gene: TRBV7-3
CDR3 DNA: TGTGCCAGCAGCCTTCAGAAGAACACTGAAGCTTTCTTT
CDR3 protein: CASSLQKNTEAFF

clone size: .
J gene: TRBJ2-7
D gene: TRBD2
V gene: TRBV7-6
CDR3 DNA: TGTGCCAGCAGCCTTCGGACTAGCGGGAGCTCCTACGAGCAGTACTTC
CDR3 protein: CASSLRTSGSSYEQYF

clone size: .
J gene: TRBJ1-2
D gene: .
V gene: TRBV19
CDR3 DNA: TGTGCCAGTAGCTTTCAGGGCTACACCTTC
CDR3 protein: CASSFQGYTF

clone size: .
J gene: TRBJ2-7
D gene: TRBD1
V gene: TRBV11-2
CDR3 DNA: TGTGCCAGCAGTCCTAGGGGGCCGTTGGACAGGGACTACGAGCAGTACTTC
CDR3 protein: CASSPRGPLDRDYEQYF

clone size: .
J gene: TRBJ2-7
D gene: .
V gene: TRBV9
CDR3 DNA: TGTGCCAGCAGCGTAGGGGGGGACTCCTACGAGCAGTACTTC
CDR3 protein: CASSVGGDSYEQYF

clone size: once
J gene: TRBJ1-6
D gene: TRBD1
V gene: TRBV18
CDR3 DNA: TGTGCCAGCTCAACGACAGGGATGGGTTCACCCCTCCACTTT
CDR3 protein: CASSTTGMGSPLHF

clone size: .
J gene: TRBJ1-3
D gene: .
V gene: TRBV5-5
CDR3 DNA: TGTGCCAGCAGCTCCCATCGATCCCCTAGAGGAAACACCATATATTTT
CDR3 protein: CASSSHRSPRGNTIYF

clone size: .
J gene: TRBJ1-1
D gene: .
V gene: TRBV18
CDR3 DNA: TGTGCCAGCTCACCAGATGGGGCGAACACTGAAGCTTTCTTT
CDR3 protein: CASSPDGANTEAFF

clone size: .
J gene: TRBJ2-2
D gene: .
V gene: TRBV11-3
CDR3 DNA: TGTGCCAGCAGCTTAGGAGCGTCGTCGGGGGAGCTGTTTTTT
CDR3 protein: CASSLGASSGELFF

clone size: .
J gene: TRBJ1-5
D gene: .
V gene: TRBV7-2
CDR3 DNA: TGTGCCAGCAGCTTAGAAGCGGGGGGTCATCAGCCCCAGCATTTT
CDR3 protein: CASSLEAGGHQPQHF

clone size: .
J gene: TRBJ1-3
D gene: TRBD1
V gene: TRBV6-5
CDR3 DNA: TGTGCCAGCAGTTACTCCAGGGGGCTTGGAAACACCATATATTTT
CDR3 protein: CASSYSRGLGNTIYF

clone size: .
J gene: TRBJ2-2
D gene: TRBD1
V gene: TRBV7-9
CDR3 DNA: TGTGCCAGCAGCTGGGGCAGGGGGACCACCGGGGAGCTGTTTTTT
CDR3 protein: CASSWGRGTTGELFF

clone size: .
J gene: TRBJ2-7
D gene: TRBD2
V gene: TRBV9
CDR3 DNA: TGTGCCAGCAGCGGACCGGGACTAGTTGTATACGAGCAGTACTTC
CDR3 protein: CASSGPGLVVYEQYF

clone size: .
J gene: TRBJ2-1
D gene: TRBD2
V gene: TRBV9
CDR3 DNA: TGTGCCAGCAGCATAGGGAGCGGGGGGGATTATGGATCCTACAATGAGCAGTTCTTC
CDR3 protein: CASSIGSGGDYGSYNEQFF

clone size: .
J gene: TRBJ2-3
D gene: .
V gene: TRBV2
CDR3 DNA: TGTGCCAGCAGTGCCTCCGCCGTCGGAGGCACAGATACGCAGTATTTT
CDR3 protein: CASSASAVGGTDTQYF

clone size: .
J gene: TRBJ1-6
D gene: .
V gene: TRBV18
CDR3 DNA: TGTGCCAGCTCACCACTGGAGCCGTCGGCCAATTCACCCCTCCACTTT
CDR3 protein: CASSPLEPSANSPLHF

clone size: .
J gene: TRBJ2-5
D gene: .
V gene: TRBV4-1
CDR3 DNA: TGCGCCAGCAGCCAGACAGAAGAGACCCAGTACTTC
CDR3 protein: CASSQTEETQYF

clone size: .
J gene: TRBJ2-1
D gene: .
V gene: TRBV2
CDR3 DNA: TGTGCCAGCAGTAAACTGGGAGGAGAGCAGTTCTTC
CDR3 protein: CASSKLGGEQFF

clone size: few
J gene: TRBJ1-2
D gene: TRBD1
V gene: TRBV7-9
CDR3 DNA: TGTGCCAGCAGCCTCCAGGGGGAAGGTGGCTACACCTTC
CDR3 protein: CASSLQGEGGYTF

clone size: .
J gene: TRBJ2-5
D gene: .
V gene: TRBV27
CDR3 DNA: TGTGCCAGCAGTTTATATGGTAGATTGGGCAAGGAGACCCAGTACTTC
CDR3 protein: CASSLYGRLGKETQYF

clone size: few
J gene: TRBJ1-5
D gene: TRBD1
V gene: TRBV19
CDR3 DNA: TGTGCCAGTAGTCAAATACAGGGGGATCAGCCCCAGCATTTT
CDR3 protein: CASSQIQGDQPQHF

clone size: .
J gene: TRBJ1-2
D gene: TRBD1
V gene: TRBV28
CDR3 DNA: TGTGCCACCGCAACAGACAGGGGGCGACATGGCTACACCTTC
CDR3 protein: CATATDRGRHGYTF

clone size: .
J gene: TRBJ1-1
D gene: .
V gene: TRBV9
CDR3 DNA: TGTGCCAGCAGCGGTCGACAGAACATGAACACTGAAGCTTTCTTT
CDR3 protein: CASSGRQNMNTEAFF

clone size: .
J gene: TRBJ2-2
D gene: .
V gene: TRBV28
CDR3 DNA: TGTGCCAGCACCTTCGGGACTTTCGGGGAGCTGTTTTTT
CDR3 protein: CASTFGTFGELFF

clone size: once
J gene: TRBJ2-7
D gene: TRBD1
V gene: TRBV6-2/TRBV6-3
CDR3 DNA: TGTGCCAGCAGTTACCAGACAGGGTTCATCTACGAGCAGTACTTC
CDR3 protein: CASSYQTGFIYEQYF

clone size: .
J gene: TRBJ1-3
D gene: .
V gene: TRBV5-5
CDR3 DNA: TGTGCCAGCAGCTTTCTGACTCACTCTGGAAACACCATATATTTT
CDR3 protein: CASSFLTHSGNTIYF

clone size: .
J gene: TRBJ2-1
D gene: TRBD2
V gene: TRBV2
CDR3 DNA: TGTGCCAACCATCTAGCGGGGGGTACCTACAATGAGCAGTTCTTC
CDR3 protein: CANHLAGGTYNEQFF

clone size: .
J gene: TRBJ1-2
D gene: .
V gene: TRBV12-3/TRBV12-4
CDR3 DNA: TGTGCCAGCAGCCCTTTCTATGGCTACACCTTC
CDR3 protein: CASSPFYGYTF

clone size: few
J gene: TRBJ1-5
D gene: .
V gene: TRBV3-1/TRBV3-2
CDR3 DNA: TGTGCCAGCAGCGTGGCGGGGTCCAATCAGCCCCAGCATTTT
CDR3 protein: CASSVAGSNQPQHF

clone size: .
J gene: TRBJ1-2
D gene: TRBD1
V gene: TRBV28
CDR3 DNA: TGTGCCAGCAAAGAACAGGGGTCCTATGGCTACACCTTC
CDR3 protein: CASKEQGSYGYTF

clone size: .
J gene: TRBJ2-3
D gene: .
V gene: TRBV5-8
CDR3 DNA: TGTGCCAGCAGCTTGGAGTTCGCGAGCACAGATACGCAGTATTTT
CDR3 protein: CASSLEFASTDTQYF

clone size: .
J gene: TRBJ1-1
D gene: TRBD1
V gene: TRBV25-1
CDR3 DNA: TGTGGGACAGGTCAGAACACTGAAGCTTTCTTT
CDR3 protein: CGTGQNTEAFF

clone size: few
J gene: TRBJ2-1
D gene: .
V gene: TRBV5-6
CDR3 DNA: TGTGCCAGCAGCTTGGGGGGCGGAGCCTACAATGAGCAGTTCTTC
CDR3 protein: CASSLGGGAYNEQFF

clone size: .
J gene: TRBJ2-5
D gene: .
V gene: TRBV7-2
CDR3 DNA: TGTGCCAGCAGCCCTCGCGGAAGTGGTGAGACCCAGTACTTC
CDR3 protein: CASSPRGSGETQYF

clone size: .
J gene: TRBJ2-3
D gene: .
V gene: TRBV7-3
CDR3 DNA: TGTGCCAGCAGCCCAGGGGTGGCAAGTACGCAGTATTTT
CDR3 protein: CASSPGVASTQYF

clone size: .
J gene: TRBJ2-1
D gene: TRBD2
V gene: TRBV19
CDR3 DNA: TGTGCCAGTAGTATTTTAGCGGGATACACGTACAATGAGCAGTTCTTC
CDR3 protein: CASSILAGYTYNEQFF

clone size: .
J gene: TRBJ1-5
D gene: .
V gene: TRBV28
CDR3 DNA: TGTGCCAGCAGTTTTTCAGGGGCCTTCAATCAGCCCCAGCATTTT
CDR3 protein: CASSFSGAFNQPQHF

clone size: .
J gene: TRBJ2-5
D gene: .
V gene: TRBV7-7
CDR3 DNA: TGTGCCAGCAGCGCGAACGGGGGGACACAAGAGACCCAGTACTTC
CDR3 protein: CASSANGGTQETQYF

clone size: once
J gene: TRBJ1-6
D gene: TRBD1
V gene: TRBV11-3
CDR3 DNA: TGTGCCAGCAGCCGAGAAAACAGGGGGAGGTCCTATAATTCACCCCTCCACTTT
CDR3 protein: CASSRENRGRSYNSPLHF

clone size: .
J gene: TRBJ2-5
D gene: .
V gene: TRBV9
CDR3 DNA: TGTGCCAGCAGCGTAGACGGGGACCCGGGGAGGGAGACCCAGTACTTC
CDR3 protein: CASSVDGDPGRETQYF

clone size: .
J gene: TRBJ1-5
D gene: TRBD1
V gene: TRBV28
CDR3 DNA: TGTGCCAGCAGCCAGGGGGTTCAGCCCCAGCATTTT
CDR3 protein: CASSQGVQPQHF

clone size: .
J gene: TRBJ1-1
D gene: .
V gene: TRBV30
CDR3 DNA: TGTGCCTGGAGCAGACAATGGCGAGTGAACACTGAAGCTTTCTTT
CDR3 protein: CAWSRQWRVNTEAFF

clone size: .
J gene: TRBJ2-7
D gene: TRBD2
V gene: TRBV6-5
CDR3 DNA: TGTGCCAGCCGACGGGGGGGCGGGAGCTACGAGCAGTACTTC
CDR3 protein: CASRRGGGSYEQYF

clone size: .
J gene: TRBJ2-7
D gene: .
V gene: TRBV7-8
CDR3 DNA: TGTGCCAGCAGCCTTCGGGACATTTTCGGGGAGCAGTACTTC
CDR3 protein: CASSLRDIFGEQYF

clone size: .
J gene: TRBJ1-3
D gene: .
V gene: TRBV15
CDR3 DNA: TGTGCCACCAGCAGAGAGAAATTAGGAGTAGACACCATATATTTT
CDR3 protein: CATSREKLGVDTIYF

clone size: .
J gene: TRBJ2-1
D gene: .
V gene: TRBV3-1/TRBV3-2
CDR3 DNA: TGTGCCAGCAGCCCAAATAGCAGGGGTGAGCAGTTCTTC
CDR3 protein: CASSPNSRGEQFF

clone size: .
J gene: TRBJ1-1
D gene: .
V gene: TRBV19
CDR3 DNA: TGTGCCAGTAGATTGGGCGGGGGCCACACTGAAGCTTTCTTT
CDR3 protein: CASRLGGGHTEAFF

clone size: .
J gene: TRBJ1-2
D gene: TRBD1
V gene: TRBV24-1
CDR3 DNA: TGTGCCACCAGTGAGCCCGACAGGGCCATTTCTCGGGGCTACACCTTC
CDR3 protein: CATSEPDRAISRGYTF

clone size: .
J gene: TRBJ2-6
D gene: .
V gene: TRBV9
CDR3 DNA: TGTGCCAGCAGCGTAGGGCACTCTGGGGCCAACGTCCTGACTTTC
CDR3 protein: CASSVGHSGANVLTF

clone size: once
J gene: TRBJ2-3
D gene: .
V gene: TRBV4-1
CDR3 DNA: TGCGCCAGCAGCCGGGGCGTGGGGAACACAGATACGCAGTATTTT
CDR3 protein: CASSRGVGNTDTQYF

clone size: .
J gene: TRBJ2-3
D gene: TRBD1
V gene: TRBV13
CDR3 DNA: TGTGCCAGCAGCTTATTCCCTAGGGGGCCAGATACGCAGTATTTT
CDR3 protein: CASSLFPRGPDTQYF

clone size: .
J gene: TRBJ1-5
D gene: .
V gene: TRBV12-3/TRBV12-4
CDR3 DNA: TGTGCCAGCAGTCCGGGACTGGGTCAGCCCCAGCATTTT
CDR3 protein: CASSPGLGQPQHF

clone size: .
J gene: TRBJ2-7
D gene: .
V gene: TRBV19
CDR3 DNA: TGTGCCAGTAGTTTTCGACAGACCTACGAGCAGTACTTC
CDR3 protein: CASSFRQTYEQYF

clone size: .
J gene: TRBJ2-1
D gene: TRBD2
V gene: TRBV2
CDR3 DNA: TGTGCCAGCAGCGTCAGCGGGGTCTCCTACAATGAGCAGTTCTTC
CDR3 protein: CASSVSGVSYNEQFF

clone size: .
J gene: TRBJ1-2
D gene: .
V gene: TRBV6-5
CDR3 DNA: TGTGCCAGCAGTTCGTCAGGCCCTAACTATGGCTACACCTTC
CDR3 protein: CASSSSGPNYGYTF

clone size: .
J gene: TRBJ1-4
D gene: .
V gene: TRBV19
CDR3 DNA: TGTGCCAGTATGGAGGGATGGGGATCTACTAATGAAAAACTGTTTTTT
CDR3 protein: CASMEGWGSTNEKLFF

clone size: .
J gene: TRBJ1-1
D gene: .
V gene: TRBV19
CDR3 DNA: TGTGCCAGTAGTATAGTCGGGATGAACACTGAAGCTTTCTTT
CDR3 protein: CASSIVGMNTEAFF

clone size: .
J gene: TRBJ2-2
D gene: TRBD1
V gene: TRBV5-1
CDR3 DNA: TGCGCCAGCAACCGGGAAGGGACAGGGGGAACCGGGGAGCTGTTTTTT
CDR3 protein: CASNREGTGGTGELFF

clone size: .
J gene: TRBJ1-5
D gene: TRBD1
V gene: TRBV24-1
CDR3 DNA: TGTGCCACCAGTGATGAGCGGACAGGGGAATTGGGGCCCCAGCATTTT
CDR3 protein: CATSDERTGELGPQHF

clone size: .
J gene: TRBJ2-2
D gene: TRBD1
V gene: TRBV18
CDR3 DNA: TGTGCCAGCTCCCCGGACAGGGCAGGCGGGGAGCTGTTTTTT
CDR3 protein: CASSPDRAGGELFF